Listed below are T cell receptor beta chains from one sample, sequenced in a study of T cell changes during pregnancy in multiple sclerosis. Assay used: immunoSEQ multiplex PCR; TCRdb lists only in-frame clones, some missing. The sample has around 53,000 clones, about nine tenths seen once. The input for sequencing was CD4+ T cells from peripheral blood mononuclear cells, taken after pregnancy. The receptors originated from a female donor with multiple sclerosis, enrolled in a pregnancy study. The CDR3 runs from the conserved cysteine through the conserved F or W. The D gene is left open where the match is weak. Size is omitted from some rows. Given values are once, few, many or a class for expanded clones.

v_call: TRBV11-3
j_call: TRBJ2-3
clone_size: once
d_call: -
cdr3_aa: CASSLGTGPDTQYF
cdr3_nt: TGTGCCAGCAGCTTAGGAACAGGGCCAGATACGCAGTATTTT

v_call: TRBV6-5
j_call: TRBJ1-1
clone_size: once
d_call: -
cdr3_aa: CASRRRQMNTEAFF
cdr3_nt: TGTGCCAGCAGACGACGACAGATGAACACTGAAGCTTTCTTT

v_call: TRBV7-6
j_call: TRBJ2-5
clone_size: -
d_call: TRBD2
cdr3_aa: CASSYLAGGRETQYF
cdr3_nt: TGTGCCAGCAGCTATCTAGCGGGGGGTCGGGAGACCCAGTACTTC

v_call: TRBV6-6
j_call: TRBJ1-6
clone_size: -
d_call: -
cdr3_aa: CASSSGQTNSPLHF
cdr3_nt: TGTGCCAGCAGTTCCGGACAGACCAATTCACCCCTCCACTTT

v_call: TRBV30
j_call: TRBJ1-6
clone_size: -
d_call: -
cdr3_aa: CAWSVPGSYNSPLHF
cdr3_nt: TGTGCCTGGAGTGTACCGGGCTCCTATAATTCACCCCTCCACTTT

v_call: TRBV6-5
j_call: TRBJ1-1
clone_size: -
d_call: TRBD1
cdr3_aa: CASSYVSRDRGSEAFF
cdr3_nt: TGTGCCAGCAGTTACGTCTCCCGGGACAGGGGGTCTGAAGCTTTCTTT

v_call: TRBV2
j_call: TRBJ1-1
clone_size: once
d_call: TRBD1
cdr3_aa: CASSGQGSLYTEAFF
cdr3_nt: TGTGCCAGCAGTGGACAGGGCTCTCTCTACACTGAAGCTTTCTTT

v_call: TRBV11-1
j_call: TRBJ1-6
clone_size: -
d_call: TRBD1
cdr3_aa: CASSFGTGSSYNSPLHF
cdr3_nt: TGTGCCAGCAGCTTCGGGACAGGGAGCTCCTATAATTCACCCCTCCACTTT

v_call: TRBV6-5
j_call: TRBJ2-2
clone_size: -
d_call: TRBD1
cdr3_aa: CASSYLDRDTGELFF
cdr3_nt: TGTGCCAGCAGTTACTTGGACAGGGATACCGGGGAGCTGTTTTTT

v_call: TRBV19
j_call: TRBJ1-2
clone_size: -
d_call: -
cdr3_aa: CASSILTAYGYTF
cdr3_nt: TGTGCCAGTAGTATTCTAACAGCCTATGGCTACACCTTC

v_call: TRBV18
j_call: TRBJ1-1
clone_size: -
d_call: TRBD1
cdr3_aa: CASSPRGRPDTEAFF
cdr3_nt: TGTGCCAGCTCACCCAGGGGGCGCCCGGACACTGAAGCTTTCTTT

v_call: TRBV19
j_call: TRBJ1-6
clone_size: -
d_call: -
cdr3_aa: CASSPWTSSYNSPLHF
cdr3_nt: TGTGCCAGTAGTCCCTGGACAAGCTCCTATAATTCACCCCTCCACTTT

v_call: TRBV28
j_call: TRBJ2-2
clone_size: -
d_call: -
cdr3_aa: CASLTGEGTGELFF
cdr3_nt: TGTGCCAGCCTGACAGGGGAGGGCACCGGGGAGCTGTTTTTT

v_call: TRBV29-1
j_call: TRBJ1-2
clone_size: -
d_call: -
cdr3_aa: CSGEVFSYGYTF
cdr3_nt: TGCAGCGGCGAGGTCTTTTCCTATGGCTACACCTTC

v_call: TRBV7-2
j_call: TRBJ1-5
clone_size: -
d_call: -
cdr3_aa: CASSKGVNQPQHF
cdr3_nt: TGTGCCAGCAGCAAAGGGGTCAATCAGCCCCAGCATTTT

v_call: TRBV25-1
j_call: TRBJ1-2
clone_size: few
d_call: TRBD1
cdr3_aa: CASSHTGTGTLYGYTF
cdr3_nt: TGTGCCAGCAGTCATACCGGGACAGGGACACTCTATGGCTACACCTTC

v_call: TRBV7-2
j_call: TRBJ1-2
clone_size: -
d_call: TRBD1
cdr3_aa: CASSYPGSGGGYTF
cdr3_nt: TGTGCCAGCAGCTACCCGGGGTCAGGGGGTGGCTACACCTTC

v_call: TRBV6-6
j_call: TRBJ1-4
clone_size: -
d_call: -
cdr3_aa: CASKRVANEKLFF
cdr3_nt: TGTGCCAGCAAACGGGTGGCTAATGAAAAACTGTTTTTT

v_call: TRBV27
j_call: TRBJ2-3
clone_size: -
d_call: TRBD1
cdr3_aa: CASRRQGTDTQYF
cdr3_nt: TGTGCCAGCAGAAGACAGGGTACAGATACGCAGTATTTT

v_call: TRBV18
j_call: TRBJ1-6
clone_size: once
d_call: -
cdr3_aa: CASSPDILSPLHF
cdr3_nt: TGTGCCAGCTCACCGGACATTCTCTCACCCCTCCACTTT

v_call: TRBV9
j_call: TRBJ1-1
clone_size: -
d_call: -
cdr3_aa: CASSELRWGGAFF
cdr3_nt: TGTGCCAGCAGCGAATTGAGATGGGGGGGAGCTTTCTTT

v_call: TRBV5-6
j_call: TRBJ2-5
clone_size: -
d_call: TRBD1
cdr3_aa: CASSGGQTRGETQYF
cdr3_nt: TGTGCCAGCAGCGGGGGACAGACTCGAGGGGAGACCCAGTACTTC

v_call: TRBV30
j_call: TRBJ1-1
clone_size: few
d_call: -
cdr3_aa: CAWVTKNTEAFF
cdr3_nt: TGTGCCTGGGTTACTAAGAACACTGAAGCTTTCTTT

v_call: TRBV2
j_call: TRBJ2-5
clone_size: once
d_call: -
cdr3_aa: CASTADMGETQYF
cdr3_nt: TGTGCCTCGACGGCCGACATGGGCGAGACCCAGTACTTC

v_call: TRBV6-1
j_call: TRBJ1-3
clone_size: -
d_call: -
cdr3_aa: CASRDRISGNTIYF
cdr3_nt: TGTGCCAGCAGAGACAGGATCTCTGGAAACACCATATATTTT

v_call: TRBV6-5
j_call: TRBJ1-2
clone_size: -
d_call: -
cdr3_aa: CAATGRTTYGYTF
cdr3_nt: TGTGCCGCGACTGGACGGACAACCTATGGCTACACCTTC